This T cell receptor (beta chain) was sequenced for a study of blood T cell repertoires in COVID-19. For the study at large: PBMCs, B-cell-depleted T cells, or T cells provided the cDNA or gDNA that made up the material.

Assay used: immunoSEQ multiplex PCR; TCRdb lists only in-frame clones, some missing. Of around 200,000 clones in the sample, 65% to 85% were seen once. V gave up 0 bases and J gave up 6 bases, with 8 bases separating them. The germline V gene encodes CDR1 MRHNA and CDR2 SNTAGT. CDR3 length: 14 amino acids. This TCR came from a woman aged 30 to 39 with COVID-19, enrolled during active disease. The V and J genes are TRBV6-4 and TRBJ2-2; the D gene is possibly TRBD1 (6 bases). Sequenced: peripheral blood. The CDR3 nucleotides are TGTGCCAGCAGTGACTCAGGGACATCCGGGGAGCTGTTTTTT. Translated, it gives CASSDSGTSGELFF.